This note documents a single T cell receptor (beta chain) sequence. This sample stems from a study of response to subunit inactivated influenza vaccine. TCRdb redid the calling of the RT-PCR reads with MiXCR, one entry per CDR3 protein. Of 700,000 to 900,000 distinct CDR3 sequences listed, 21% are singletons. The TCR sequence derives from a man aged 50 or older who received an inactivated influenza vaccine. This sample comprised PBMCs from blood, obtained 5 days after vaccination.

The DNA for the CDR3 is TGTGCCAGCATACTGCGGGAGGGGGCTTCGGGGCAGTACTTC. Protein: CASILREGASGQYF. V gene TRBV2 combines with J gene TRBJ2-7, with 9 positions matching TRBD2. This CDR3 spans 14 amino acids. Germline CDR1 SNHLY, CDR2 FYNNEI. The V and J ends lost 7 bases and 9 bases, in that order; junction bases with no gene match: 13.